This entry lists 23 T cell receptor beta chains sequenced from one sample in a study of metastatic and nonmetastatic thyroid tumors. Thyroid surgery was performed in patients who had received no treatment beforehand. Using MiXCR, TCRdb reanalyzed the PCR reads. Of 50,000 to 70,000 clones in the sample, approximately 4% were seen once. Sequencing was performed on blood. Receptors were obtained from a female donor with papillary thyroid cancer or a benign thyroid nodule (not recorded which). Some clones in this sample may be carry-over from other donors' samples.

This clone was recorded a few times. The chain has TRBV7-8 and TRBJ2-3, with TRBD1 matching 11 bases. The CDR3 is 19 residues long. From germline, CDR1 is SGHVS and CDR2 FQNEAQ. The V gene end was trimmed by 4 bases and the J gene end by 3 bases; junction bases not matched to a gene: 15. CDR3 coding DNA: TGTGCCAGCAGCTCACGCGCCATATACGGGACAGGGGGTACAGATACGCAGTATTTT. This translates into CASSSRAIYGTGGTDTQYF.

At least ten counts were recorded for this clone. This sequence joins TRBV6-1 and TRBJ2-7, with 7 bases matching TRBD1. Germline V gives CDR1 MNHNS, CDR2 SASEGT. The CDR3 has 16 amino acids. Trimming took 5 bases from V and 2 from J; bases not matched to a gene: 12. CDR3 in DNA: TGTGCCAGCAGTTATGGGAGAGGGGGCAAAACCTACGAGCAGTACTTC. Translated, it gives CASSYGRGGKTYEQYF.

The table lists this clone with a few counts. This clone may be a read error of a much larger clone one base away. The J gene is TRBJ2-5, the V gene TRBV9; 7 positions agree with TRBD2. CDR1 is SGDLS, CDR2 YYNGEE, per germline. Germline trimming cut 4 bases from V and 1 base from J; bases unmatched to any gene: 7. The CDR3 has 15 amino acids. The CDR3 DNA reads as TGTGCCAGCAGCTTAGACGCGGGAGTCCAAGAGACCCAGTACTTC. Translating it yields CASSLDAGVQETQYF.

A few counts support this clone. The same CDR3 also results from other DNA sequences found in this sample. The CDR3 nucleotides are TGTGCCAGCAGTCTGACAGGTAACTATGGCTACACCTTC. This encodes CASSLTGNYGYTF. This chain uses TRBV27 with TRBJ1-2; D may be TRBD1 (6 bases). There are 13 residues in the CDR3. CDR1 is MNHEY, CDR2 SMNVEV, per germline (reference sequence). V lost 5 bases and J 1 base, leaving 8 bases between the germline ends.

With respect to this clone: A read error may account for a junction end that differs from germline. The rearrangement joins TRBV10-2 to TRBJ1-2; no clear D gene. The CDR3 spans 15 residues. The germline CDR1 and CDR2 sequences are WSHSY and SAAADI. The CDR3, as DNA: TGCGCCACCAGTGGCTATCCTGGGGAAGAGTATGGCTACACCTTC. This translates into CATSGYPGEEYGYTF.

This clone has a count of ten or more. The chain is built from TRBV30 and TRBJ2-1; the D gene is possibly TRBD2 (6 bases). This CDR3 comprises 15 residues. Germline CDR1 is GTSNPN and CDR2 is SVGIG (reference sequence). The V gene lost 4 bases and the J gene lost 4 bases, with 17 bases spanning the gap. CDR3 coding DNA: TGTGCCTGGAAACCCGACGAGGGGAGGTACAATGAGCAGTTCTTC. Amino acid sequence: CAWKPDEGRYNEQFF. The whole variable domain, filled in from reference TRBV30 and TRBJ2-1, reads SQTIHQWPATLVQPVGSPLSLECTVEGTSNPNLYWYRQAAGRGLQLLFYSVGIGQISSEVPQNLSASRPQDRQFILSSKKLLLSDSGFYLCAWKPDEGRYNEQFFGPGTRLTVL.

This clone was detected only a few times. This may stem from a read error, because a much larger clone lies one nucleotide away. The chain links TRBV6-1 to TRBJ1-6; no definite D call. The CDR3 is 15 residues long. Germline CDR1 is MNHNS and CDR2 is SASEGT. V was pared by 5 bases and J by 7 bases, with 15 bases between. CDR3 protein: CASSPSQVENSPLHF. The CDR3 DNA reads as TGTGCCAGCAGTCCTAGTCAAGTGGAGAATTCACCCCTCCACTTT.

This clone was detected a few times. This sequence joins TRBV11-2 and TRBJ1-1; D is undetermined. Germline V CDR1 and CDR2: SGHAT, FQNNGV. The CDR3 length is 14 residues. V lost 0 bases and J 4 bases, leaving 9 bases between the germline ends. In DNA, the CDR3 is TGTGCCAGCAGCTTAGAGGGGATAAGCACTGAAGCTTTCTTT. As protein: CASSLEGISTEAFF.

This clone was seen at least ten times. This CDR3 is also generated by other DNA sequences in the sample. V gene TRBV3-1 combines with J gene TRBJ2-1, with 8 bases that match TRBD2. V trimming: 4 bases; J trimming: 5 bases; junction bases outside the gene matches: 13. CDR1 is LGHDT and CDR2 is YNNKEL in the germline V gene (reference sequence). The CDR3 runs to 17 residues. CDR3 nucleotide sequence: TGTGCCAGCAGCCTTTTAGGCCGAACTAGCGGACACAATGAGCAGTTCTTC. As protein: CASSLLGRTSGHNEQFF.

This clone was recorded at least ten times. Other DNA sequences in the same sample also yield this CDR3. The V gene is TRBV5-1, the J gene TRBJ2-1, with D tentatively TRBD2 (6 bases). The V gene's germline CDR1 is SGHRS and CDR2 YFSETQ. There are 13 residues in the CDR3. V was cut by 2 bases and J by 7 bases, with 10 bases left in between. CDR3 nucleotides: TGCGCCAGCAGCTTAGGGACTTCAAATGAGCAGTTCTTC. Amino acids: CASSLGTSNEQFF.

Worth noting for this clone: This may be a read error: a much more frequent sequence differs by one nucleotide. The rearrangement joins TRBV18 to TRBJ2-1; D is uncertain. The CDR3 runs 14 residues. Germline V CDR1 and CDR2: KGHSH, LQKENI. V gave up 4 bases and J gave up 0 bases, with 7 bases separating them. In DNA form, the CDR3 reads TGTGCCAGCTCACTGGAAGGCTCCTACAATGAGCAGTTCTTC. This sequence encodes CASSLEGSYNEQFF.

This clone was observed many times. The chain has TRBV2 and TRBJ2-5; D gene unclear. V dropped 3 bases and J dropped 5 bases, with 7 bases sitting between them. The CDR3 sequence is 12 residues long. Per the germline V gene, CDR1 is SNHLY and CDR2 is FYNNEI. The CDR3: CASSEQWETQYF. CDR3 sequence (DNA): TGTGCCAGCAGTGAGCAGTGGGAGACCCAGTACTTC.

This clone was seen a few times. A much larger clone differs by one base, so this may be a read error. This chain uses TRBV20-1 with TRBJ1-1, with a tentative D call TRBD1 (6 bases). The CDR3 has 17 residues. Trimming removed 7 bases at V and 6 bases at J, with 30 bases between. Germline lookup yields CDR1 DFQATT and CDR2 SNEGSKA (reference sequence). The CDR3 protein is CSGVAQAPGHGYAEAFF. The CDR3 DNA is TGCAGTGGCGTCGCACAGGCACCGGGACACGGATACGCTGAAGCTTTCTTT.

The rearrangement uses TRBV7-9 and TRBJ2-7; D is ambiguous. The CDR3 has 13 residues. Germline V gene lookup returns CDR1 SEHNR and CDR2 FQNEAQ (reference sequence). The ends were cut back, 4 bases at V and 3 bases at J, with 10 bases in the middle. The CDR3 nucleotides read TGTGCCAGCAGCTCTGACGACCTCTACGAGCAGTACTTC. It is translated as CASSSDDLYEQYF.

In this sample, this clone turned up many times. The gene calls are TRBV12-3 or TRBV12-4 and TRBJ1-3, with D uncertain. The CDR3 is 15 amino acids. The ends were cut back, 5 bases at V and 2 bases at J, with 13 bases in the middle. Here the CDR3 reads CASSPSGFTGNTIYF. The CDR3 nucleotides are TGTGCCAGCAGTCCCTCCGGGTTTACTGGAAACACCATATATTTT.

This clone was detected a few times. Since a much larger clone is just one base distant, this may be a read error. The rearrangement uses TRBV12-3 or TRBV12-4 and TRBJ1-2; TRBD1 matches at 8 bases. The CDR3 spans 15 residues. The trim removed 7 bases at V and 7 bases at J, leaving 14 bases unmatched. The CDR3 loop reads CASTQTLGQGCGYTF. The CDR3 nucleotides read TGTGCCAGCACCCAAACCTTAGGACAGGGCTGTGGCTACACCTTC.

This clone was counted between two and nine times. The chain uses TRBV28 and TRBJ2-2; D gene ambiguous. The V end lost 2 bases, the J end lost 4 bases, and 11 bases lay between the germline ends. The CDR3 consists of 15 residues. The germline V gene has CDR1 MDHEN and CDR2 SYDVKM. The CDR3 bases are TGTGCCAGCAGTTTAGACATCTCGGGCACCGGGGAGCTGTTTTTT. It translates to CASSLDISGTGELFF.

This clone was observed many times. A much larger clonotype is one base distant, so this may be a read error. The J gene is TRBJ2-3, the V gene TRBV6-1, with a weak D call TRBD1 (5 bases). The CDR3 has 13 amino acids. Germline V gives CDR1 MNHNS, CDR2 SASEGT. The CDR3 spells CASSDRVTDAQYF. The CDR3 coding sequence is TGTGCCAGCAGTGACAGGGTAACAGATGCGCAGTATTTT.

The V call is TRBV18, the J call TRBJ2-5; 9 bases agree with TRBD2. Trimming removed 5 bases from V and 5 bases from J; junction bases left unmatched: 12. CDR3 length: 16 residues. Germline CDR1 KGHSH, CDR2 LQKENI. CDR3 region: CASSKTSGPSWETQYF. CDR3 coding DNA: TGTGCCAGCTCAAAAACTAGCGGGCCATCGTGGGAGACCCAGTACTTC.

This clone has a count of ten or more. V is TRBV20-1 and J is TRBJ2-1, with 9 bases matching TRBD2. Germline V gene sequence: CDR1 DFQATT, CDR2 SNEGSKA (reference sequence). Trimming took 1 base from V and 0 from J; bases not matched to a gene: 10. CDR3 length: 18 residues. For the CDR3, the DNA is TGCAGTGCTAGAGTTAGCGGGAGAGGGGGTTTCTCCTACAATGAGCAGTTCTTC. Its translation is CSARVSGRGGFSYNEQFF.

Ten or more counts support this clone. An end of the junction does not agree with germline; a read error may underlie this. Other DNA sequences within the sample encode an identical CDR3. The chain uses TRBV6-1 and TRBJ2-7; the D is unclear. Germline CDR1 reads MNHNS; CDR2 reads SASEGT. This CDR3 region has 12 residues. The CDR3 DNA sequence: TGTGCCAGCAGTGTTAGGTCCTACGAACAGTACTTC. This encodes CASSVRSYEQYF.

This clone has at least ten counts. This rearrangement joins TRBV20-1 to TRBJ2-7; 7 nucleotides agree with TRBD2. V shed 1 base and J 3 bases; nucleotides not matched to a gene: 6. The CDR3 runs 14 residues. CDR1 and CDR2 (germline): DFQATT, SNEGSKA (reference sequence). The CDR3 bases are TGCAGTGCTAGAGGCTCAGCGGGGAGCTACGAGCAGTACTTC. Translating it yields CSARGSAGSYEQYF.

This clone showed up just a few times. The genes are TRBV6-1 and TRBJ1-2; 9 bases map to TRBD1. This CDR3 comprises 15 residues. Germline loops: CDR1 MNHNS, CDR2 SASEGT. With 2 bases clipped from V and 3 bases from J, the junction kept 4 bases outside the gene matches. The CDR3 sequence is CASSERDRADYGYTF. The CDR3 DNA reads TGTGCCAGCAGTGAACGGGACAGGGCTGACTATGGCTACACCTTC.